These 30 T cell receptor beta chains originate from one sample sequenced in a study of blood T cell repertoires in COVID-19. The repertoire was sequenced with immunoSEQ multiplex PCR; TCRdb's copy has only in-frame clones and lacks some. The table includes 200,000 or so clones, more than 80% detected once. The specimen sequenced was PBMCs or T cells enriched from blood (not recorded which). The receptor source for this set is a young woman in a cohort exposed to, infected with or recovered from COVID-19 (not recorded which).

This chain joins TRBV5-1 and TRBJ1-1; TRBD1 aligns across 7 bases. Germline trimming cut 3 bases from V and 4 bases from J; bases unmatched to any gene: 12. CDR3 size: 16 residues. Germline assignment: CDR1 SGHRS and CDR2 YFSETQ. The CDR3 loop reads CASSSNAGGTGTEAFF. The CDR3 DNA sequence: TGCGCCAGCAGCTCAAACGCAGGGGGAACGGGCACTGAAGCTTTCTTT. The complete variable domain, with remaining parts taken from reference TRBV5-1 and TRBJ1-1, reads KAGVTQTPRYLIKTRGQQVTLSCSPISGHRSVSWYQQTPGQGLQFLFEYFSETQRNKGNFPGRFSGRQFSNSRSEMNVSTLELGDSALYLCASSSNAGGTGTEAFFGQGTRLTVV.

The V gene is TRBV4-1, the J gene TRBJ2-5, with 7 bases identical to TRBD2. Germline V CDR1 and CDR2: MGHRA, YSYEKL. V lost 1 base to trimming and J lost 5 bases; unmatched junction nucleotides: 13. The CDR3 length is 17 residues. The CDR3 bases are TGCGCCAGCAGCCAAGTAAATATGGGACTAACAAGGGAGACCCAGTACTTC. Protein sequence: CASSQVNMGLTRETQYF.

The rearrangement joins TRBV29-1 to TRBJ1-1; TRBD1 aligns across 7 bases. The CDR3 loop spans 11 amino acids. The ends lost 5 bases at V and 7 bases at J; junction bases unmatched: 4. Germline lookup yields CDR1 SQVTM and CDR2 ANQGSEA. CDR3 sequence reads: CSVRGQFEAFF. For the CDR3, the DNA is TGCAGCGTTCGGGGACAGTTTGAAGCTTTCTTT.

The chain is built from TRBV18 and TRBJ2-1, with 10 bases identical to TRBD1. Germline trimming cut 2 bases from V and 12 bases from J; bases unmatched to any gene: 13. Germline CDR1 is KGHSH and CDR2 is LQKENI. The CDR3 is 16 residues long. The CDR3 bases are TGTGCCAGCTCACCAACAGAACGACAGGGGGCGCGGGGGCAGTTCTTC. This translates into CASSPTERQGARGQFF.

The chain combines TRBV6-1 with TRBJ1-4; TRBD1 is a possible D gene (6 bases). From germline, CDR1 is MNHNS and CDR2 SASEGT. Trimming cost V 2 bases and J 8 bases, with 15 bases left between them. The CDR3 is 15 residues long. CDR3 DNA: TGTGCCAGCAGTGAAAGGAGAACAGGGAAGGAAAAACTGTTTTTT. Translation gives CASSERRTGKEKLFF.

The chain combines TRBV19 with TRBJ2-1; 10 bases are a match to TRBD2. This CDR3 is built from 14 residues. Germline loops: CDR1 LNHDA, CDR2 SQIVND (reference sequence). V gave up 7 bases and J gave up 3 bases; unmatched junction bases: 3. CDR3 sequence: CASTASGGYNEQFF. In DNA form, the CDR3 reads TGTGCCAGTACGGCTAGCGGGGGCTACAATGAGCAGTTCTTC.

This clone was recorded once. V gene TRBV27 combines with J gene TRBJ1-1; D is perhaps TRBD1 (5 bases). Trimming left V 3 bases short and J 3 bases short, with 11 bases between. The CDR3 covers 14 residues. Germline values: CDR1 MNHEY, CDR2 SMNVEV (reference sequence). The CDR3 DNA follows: TGTGCCAGCAGTTTTACGGGACTTTACACTGAAGCTTTCTTT. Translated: CASSFTGLYTEAFF.

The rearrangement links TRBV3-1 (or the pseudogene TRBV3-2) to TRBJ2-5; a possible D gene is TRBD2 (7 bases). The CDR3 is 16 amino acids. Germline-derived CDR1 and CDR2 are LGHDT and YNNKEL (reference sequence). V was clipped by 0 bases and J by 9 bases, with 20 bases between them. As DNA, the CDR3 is TGTGCCAGCAGCCAAGAAGGCCGCGGAGGGGGGGGTGCCCAGTACTTC. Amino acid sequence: CASSQEGRGGGGAQYF.

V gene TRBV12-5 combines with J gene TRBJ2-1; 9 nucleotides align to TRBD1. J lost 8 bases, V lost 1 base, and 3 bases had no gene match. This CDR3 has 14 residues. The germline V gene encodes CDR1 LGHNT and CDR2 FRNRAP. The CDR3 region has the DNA TGTGCTAGTGGTTTGGGGACAGGGGAGGATGAGCAGTTCTTC. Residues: CASGLGTGEDEQFF.

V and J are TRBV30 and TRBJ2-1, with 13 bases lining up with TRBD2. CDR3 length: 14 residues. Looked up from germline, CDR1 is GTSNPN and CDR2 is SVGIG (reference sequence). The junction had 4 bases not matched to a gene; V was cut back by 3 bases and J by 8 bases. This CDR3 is CAWSLLAGGDEQFF. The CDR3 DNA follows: TGTGCCTGGAGCCTACTAGCGGGAGGGGATGAGCAGTTCTTC.

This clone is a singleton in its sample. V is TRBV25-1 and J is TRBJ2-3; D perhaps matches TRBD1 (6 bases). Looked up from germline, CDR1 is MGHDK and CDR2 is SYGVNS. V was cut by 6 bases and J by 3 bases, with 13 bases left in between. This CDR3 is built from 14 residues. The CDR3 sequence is CASSRDTATDTQYF. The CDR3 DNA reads TGTGCCAGCAGCCGGGACACGGCAACAGATACGCAGTATTTT.

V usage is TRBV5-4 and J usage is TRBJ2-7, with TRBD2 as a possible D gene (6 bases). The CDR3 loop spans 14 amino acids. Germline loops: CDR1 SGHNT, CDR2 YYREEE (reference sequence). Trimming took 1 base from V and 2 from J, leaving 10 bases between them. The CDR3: CASSLRDSPYEQYF. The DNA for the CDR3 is TGTGCCAGCAGCTTGCGGGACTCCCCCTACGAGCAGTACTTC.

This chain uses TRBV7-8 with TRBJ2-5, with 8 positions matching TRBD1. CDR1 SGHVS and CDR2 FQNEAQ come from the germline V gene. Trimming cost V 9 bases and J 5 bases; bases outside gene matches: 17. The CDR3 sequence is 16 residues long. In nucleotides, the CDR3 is TGTGCCAGTACATCAGGGGGCTTCCCTGTTAGGGAGACCCAGTACTTC. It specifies CASTSGGFPVRETQYF.

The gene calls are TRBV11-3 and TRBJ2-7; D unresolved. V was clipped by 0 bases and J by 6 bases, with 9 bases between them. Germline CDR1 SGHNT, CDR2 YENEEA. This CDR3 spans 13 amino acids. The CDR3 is CASSLDLTAEQYF. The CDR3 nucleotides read TGTGCCAGCAGCTTAGATCTTACTGCCGAGCAGTACTTC.

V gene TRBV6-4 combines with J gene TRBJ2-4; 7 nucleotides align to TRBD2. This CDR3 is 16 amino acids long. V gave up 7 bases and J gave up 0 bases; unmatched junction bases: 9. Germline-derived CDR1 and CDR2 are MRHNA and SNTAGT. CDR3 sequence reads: CASITAGGKAKNIQYF. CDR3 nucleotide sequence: TGTGCCAGCATCACCGCCGGGGGGAAAGCCAAAAACATTCAGTACTTC.

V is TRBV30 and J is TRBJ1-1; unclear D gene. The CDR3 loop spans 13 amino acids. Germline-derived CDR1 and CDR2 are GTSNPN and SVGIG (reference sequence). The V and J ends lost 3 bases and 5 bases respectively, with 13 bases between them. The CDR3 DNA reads TGTGCCTGGAGGTCTCTGGGCGGGACTGAAGCTTTCTTT. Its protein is CAWRSLGGTEAFF.

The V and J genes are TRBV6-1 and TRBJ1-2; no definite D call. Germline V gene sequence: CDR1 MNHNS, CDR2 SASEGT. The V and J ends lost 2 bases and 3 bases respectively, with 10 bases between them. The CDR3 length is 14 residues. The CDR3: CASSEREVYYGYTF. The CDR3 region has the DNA TGTGCCAGCAGTGAAAGGGAGGTGTACTATGGCTACACCTTC.

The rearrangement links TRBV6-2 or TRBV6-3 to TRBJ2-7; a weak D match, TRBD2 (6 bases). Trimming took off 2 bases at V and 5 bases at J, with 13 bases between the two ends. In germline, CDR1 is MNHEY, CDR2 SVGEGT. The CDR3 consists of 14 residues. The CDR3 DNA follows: TGTGCCAGCAGTTACGGAGGGATCCAGGACGAGCAGTACTTC. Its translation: CASSYGGIQDEQYF.

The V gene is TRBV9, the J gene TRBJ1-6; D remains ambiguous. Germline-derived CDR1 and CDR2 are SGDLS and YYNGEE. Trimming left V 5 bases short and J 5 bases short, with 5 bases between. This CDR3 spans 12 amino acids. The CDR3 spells CASSQDNSPLHF. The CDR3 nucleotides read TGTGCCAGCAGTCAGGATAATTCACCCCTCCACTTT.

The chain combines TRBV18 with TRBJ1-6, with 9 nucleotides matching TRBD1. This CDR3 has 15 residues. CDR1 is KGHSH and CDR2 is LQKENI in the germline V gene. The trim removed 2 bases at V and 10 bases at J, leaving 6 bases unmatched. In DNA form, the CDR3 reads TGTGCCAGCTCACCATTGGGACAGGGCATATCACCCCTCCACTTT. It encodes CASSPLGQGISPLHF.

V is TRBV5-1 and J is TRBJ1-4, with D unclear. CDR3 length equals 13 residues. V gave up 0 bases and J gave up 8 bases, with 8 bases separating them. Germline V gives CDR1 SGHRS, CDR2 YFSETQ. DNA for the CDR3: TGCGCCAGCAGCTTGGGGGCTCGGGAAAAACTGTTTTTT. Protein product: CASSLGAREKLFF. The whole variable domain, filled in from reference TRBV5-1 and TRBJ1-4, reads KAGVTQTPRYLIKTRGQQVTLSCSPISGHRSVSWYQQTPGQGLQFLFEYFSETQRNKGNFPGRFSGRQFSNSRSEMNVSTLELGDSALYLCASSLGAREKLFFGSGTQLSVL.

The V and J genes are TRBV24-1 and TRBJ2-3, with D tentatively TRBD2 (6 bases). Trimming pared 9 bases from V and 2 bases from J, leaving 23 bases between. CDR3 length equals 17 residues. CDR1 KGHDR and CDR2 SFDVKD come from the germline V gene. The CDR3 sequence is CATALQLPGDVTDTQYF. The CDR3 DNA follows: TGTGCCACCGCTCTTCAGTTGCCGGGGGATGTCACAGATACGCAGTATTTT.

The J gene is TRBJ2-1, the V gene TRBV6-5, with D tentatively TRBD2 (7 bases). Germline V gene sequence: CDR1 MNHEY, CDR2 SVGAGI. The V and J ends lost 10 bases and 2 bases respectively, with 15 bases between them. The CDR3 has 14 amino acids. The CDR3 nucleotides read TGTGCCAACCACCAGGGGAGGGCCTACAATGAGCAGTTCTTC. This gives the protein CANHQGRAYNEQFF.

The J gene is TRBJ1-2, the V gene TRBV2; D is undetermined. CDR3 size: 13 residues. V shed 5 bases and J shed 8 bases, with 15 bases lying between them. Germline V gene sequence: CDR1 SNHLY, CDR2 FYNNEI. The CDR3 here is CASSYLGGNGYTF. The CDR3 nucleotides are TGTGCCAGCAGTTACCTAGGTGGTAACGGCTACACCTTC.

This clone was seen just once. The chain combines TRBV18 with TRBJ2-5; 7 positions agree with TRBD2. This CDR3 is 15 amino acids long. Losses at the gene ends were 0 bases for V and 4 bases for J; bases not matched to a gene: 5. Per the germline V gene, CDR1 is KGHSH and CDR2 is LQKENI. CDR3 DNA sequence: TGTGCCAGCTCACCACCTAGCACGGGGGGAGAGACCCAGTACTTC. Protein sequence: CASSPPSTGGETQYF.

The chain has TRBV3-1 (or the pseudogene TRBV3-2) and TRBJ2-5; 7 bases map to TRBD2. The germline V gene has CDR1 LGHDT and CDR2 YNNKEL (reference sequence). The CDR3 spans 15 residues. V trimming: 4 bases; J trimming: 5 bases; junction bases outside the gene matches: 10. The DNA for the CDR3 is TGTGCCAGCAGCCCGTGGGCTAGCGGAGGGGAGACCCAGTACTTC. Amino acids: CASSPWASGGETQYF.

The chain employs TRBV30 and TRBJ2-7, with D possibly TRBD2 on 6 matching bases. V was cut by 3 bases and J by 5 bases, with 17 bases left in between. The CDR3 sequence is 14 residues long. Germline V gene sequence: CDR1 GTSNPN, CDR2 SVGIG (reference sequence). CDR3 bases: TGTGCCTGGAGCGTCGGGCTAGCGACTGACGAGCAGTACTTC. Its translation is CAWSVGLATDEQYF.

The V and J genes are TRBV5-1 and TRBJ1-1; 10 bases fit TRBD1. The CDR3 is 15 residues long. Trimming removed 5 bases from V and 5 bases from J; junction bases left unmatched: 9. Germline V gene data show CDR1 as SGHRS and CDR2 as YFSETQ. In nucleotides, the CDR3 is TGCGCCAGCAGAAGAGACGGACAGGGGGTTACTGAAGCTTTCTTT. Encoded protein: CASRRDGQGVTEAFF.

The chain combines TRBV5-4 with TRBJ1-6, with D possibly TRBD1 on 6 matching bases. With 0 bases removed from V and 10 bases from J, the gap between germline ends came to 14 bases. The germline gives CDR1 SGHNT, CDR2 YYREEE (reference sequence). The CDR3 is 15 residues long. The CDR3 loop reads CASSLVTRGQSPLHF. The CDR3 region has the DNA TGTGCCAGCAGCTTGGTAACTCGGGGACAATCACCCCTCCACTTT.

Written as DNA, the CDR3 is TGTGCCAGCAGCCGGTCCGGGACAGGGATTAACTATGGCTACACCTTC. Translating gives CASSRSGTGINYGYTF. V and J are TRBV4-2 and TRBJ1-2, with 9 nucleotides matching TRBD1. Germline V gene data show CDR1 as LGHNA and CDR2 as YNFKEQ. V lost 4 bases, J lost 1 base, and 7 bases stayed unmatched. The CDR3 loop spans 16 amino acids.